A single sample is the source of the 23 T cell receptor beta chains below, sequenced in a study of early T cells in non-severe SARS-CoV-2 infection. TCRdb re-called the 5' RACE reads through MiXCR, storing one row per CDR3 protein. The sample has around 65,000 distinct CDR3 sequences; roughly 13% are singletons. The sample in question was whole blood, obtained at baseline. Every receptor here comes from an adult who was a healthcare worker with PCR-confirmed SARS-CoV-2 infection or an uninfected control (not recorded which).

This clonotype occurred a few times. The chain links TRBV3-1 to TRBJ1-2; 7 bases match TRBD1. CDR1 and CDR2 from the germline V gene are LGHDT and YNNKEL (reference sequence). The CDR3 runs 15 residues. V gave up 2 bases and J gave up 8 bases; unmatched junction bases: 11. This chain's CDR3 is CASSQSRGFAFGYTF. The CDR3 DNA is TGTGCCAGCAGCCAAAGCAGGGGGTTCGCTTTCGGCTACACCTTC.

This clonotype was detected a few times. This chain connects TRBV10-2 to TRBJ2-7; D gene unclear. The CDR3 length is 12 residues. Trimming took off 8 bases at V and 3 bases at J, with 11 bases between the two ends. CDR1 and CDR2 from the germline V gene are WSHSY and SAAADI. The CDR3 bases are TGCGCCAGCGGGCCCAGGAGCTACGAGCAGTACTTC. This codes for CASGPRSYEQYF.

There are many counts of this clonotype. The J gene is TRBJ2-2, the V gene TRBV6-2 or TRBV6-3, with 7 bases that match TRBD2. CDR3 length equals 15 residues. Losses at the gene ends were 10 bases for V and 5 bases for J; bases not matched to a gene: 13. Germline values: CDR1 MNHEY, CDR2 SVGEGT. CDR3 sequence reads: CATISGTTHTGELFF. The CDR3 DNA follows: TGTGCCACTATTTCCGGGACTACCCATACCGGGGAGCTGTTTTTT.

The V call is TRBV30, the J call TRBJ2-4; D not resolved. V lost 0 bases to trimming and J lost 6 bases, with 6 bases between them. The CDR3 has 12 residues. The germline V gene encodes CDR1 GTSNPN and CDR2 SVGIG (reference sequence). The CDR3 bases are TGTGCCTGGAGTGTACTGGGAAACATTCAGTACTTC. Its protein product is CAWSVLGNIQYF.

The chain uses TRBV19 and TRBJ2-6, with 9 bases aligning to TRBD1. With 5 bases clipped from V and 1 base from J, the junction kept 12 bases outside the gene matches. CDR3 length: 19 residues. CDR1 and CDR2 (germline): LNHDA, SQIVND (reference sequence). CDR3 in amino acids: CASSLRPGQGSSGANVLTF. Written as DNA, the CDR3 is TGTGCCAGTAGTCTGCGTCCGGGACAGGGATCTTCTGGGGCCAACGTCCTGACTTTC.

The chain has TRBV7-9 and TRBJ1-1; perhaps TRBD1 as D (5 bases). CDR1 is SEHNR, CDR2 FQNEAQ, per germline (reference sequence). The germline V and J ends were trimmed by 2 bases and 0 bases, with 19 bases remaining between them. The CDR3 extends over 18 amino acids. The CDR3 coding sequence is TGTGCCAGCAGCTTATTTAAGGCAAGGCAGGGAATGAACACTGAAGCTTTCTTT. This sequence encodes CASSLFKARQGMNTEAFF.

The chain's CDR3 is CTGREGASTEAFF. CDR3 DNA: TGCACCGGCCGGGAGGGGGCGAGCACTGAAGCTTTCTTT. This sequence joins TRBV20-1 and TRBJ1-1; 7 positions match TRBD1. This CDR3 spans 13 amino acids. CDR1 and CDR2 (germline): DFQATT, SNEGSKA (reference sequence).

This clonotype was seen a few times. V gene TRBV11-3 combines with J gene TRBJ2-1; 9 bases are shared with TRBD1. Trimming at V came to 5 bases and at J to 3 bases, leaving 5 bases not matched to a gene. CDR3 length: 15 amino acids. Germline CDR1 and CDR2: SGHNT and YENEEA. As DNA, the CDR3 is TGTGCCAGCAGCGTAGGGACAGGGCGCTACAATGAGCAGTTCTTC. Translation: CASSVGTGRYNEQFF.

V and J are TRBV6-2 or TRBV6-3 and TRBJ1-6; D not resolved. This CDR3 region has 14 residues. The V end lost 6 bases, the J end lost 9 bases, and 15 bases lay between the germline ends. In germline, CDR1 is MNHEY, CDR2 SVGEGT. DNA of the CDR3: TGTGCCAGCAGCCCCGGGATTGCAAGTTCACCCCTCCACTTT. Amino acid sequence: CASSPGIASSPLHF.

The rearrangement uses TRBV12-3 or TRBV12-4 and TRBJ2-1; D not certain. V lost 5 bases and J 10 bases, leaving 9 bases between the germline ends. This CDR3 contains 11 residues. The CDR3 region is CASSLGREQFF. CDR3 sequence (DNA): TGTGCCAGCAGTCTGGGAAGGGAGCAGTTCTTC.

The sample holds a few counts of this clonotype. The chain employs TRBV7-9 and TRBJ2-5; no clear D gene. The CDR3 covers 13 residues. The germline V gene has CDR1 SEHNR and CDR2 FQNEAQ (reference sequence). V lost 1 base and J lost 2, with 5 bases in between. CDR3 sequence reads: CASSLDPQETQYF. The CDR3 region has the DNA TGTGCCAGCAGCTTAGACCCTCAAGAGACCCAGTACTTC.

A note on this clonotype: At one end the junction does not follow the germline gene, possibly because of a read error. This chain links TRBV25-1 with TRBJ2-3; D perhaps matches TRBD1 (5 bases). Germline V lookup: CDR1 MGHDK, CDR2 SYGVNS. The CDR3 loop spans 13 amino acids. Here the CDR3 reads CASTKFGQDTQYF. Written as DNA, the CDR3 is TGTGCCAGCACCAAATTCGGACAAGATACCCAGTATTTT.

In nucleotides, the CDR3 is TGTGCCATCAGTGAGTCGATTCCCGGGGATGCGTTCTTC. This translates into CAISESIPGDAFF. The chain recombines TRBV10-3 with TRBJ2-1; the D gene is possibly TRBD2 (5 bases). V was shortened by 0 bases and J by 15 bases, with 15 bases between the two germline ends. CDR3 size: 13 residues. CDR1 ENHRY and CDR2 SYGVKD come from the germline V gene.

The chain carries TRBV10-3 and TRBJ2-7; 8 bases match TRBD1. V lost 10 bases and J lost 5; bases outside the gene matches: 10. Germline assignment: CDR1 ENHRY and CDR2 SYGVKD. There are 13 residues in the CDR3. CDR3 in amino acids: CATGAGGADEQYF. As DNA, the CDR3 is TGTGCCACAGGAGCAGGGGGCGCGGACGAGCAGTACTTC.

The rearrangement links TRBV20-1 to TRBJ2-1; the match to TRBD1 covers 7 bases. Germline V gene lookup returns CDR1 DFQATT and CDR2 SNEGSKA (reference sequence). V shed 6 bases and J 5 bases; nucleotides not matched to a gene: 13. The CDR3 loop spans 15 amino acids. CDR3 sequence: CSAPPSGQIHNEQFF. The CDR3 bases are TGCAGTGCGCCCCCATCGGGACAGATTCACAATGAGCAGTTCTTC.

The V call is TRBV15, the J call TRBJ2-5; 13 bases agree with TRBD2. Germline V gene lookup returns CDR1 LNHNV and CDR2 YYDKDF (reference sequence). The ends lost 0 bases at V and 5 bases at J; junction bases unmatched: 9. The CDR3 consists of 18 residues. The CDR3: CATSRDYGLAGVLETQYF. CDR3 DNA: TGTGCCACCAGCAGAGACTATGGACTAGCGGGAGTTTTGGAGACCCAGTACTTC.

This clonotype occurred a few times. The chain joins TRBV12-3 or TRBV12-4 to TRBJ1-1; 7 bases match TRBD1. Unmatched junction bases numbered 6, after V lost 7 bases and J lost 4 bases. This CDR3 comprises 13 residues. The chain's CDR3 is CASTTTGRTEAFF. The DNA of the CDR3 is TGTGCCAGCACCACGACAGGGCGCACTGAAGCTTTCTTT.

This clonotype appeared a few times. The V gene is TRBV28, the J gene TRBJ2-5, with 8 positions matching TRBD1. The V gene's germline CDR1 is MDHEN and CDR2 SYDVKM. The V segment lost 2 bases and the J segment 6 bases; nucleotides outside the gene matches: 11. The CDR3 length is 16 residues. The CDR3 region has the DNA TGTGCCAGCAGTTTACCACCTGGGACAGGCCTGCAGACCCAGTACTTC. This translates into CASSLPPGTGLQTQYF.

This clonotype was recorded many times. This CDR3 reads CASSRGEPYNEQFF. CDR3 in DNA: TGCGCCAGCAGTAGGGGGGAGCCCTACAATGAGCAGTTCTTC. This rearrangement joins TRBV10-2 to TRBJ2-1; D possibly uses TRBD1 or TRBD2 (6 bases each). Germline CDR1 reads WSHSY; CDR2 reads SAAADI. V lost 5 bases and J lost 2, with 10 bases in between. This CDR3 comprises 14 residues.

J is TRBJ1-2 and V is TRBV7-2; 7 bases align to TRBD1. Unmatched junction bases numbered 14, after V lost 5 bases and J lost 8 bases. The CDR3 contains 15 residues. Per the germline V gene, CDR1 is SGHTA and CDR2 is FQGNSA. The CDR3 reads CASSLRRTGEGGYTF. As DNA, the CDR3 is TGTGCCAGCAGCCTACGCCGCACAGGGGAGGGCGGCTACACCTTC. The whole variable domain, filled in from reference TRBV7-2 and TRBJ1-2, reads GAGVSQSPSNKVTEKGKDVELRCDPISGHTALYWYRQSLGQGLEFLIYFQGNSAPDKSGLPSDRFSAERTGGSVSTLTIQRTQQEDSAVYLCASSLRRTGEGGYTFGSGTRLTVV.

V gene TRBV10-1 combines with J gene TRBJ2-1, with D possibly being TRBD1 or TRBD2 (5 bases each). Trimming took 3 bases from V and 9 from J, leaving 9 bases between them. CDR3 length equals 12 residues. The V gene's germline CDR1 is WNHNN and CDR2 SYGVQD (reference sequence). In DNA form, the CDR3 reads TGCGCCAGCAGTGATTTCGGGGCTGAGCAGTTCTTC. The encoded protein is CASSDFGAEQFF.

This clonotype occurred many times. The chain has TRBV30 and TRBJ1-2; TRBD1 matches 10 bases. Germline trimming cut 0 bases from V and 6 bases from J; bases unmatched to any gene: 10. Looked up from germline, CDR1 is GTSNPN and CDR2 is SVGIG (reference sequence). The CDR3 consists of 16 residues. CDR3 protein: CAWSVRPDRGYHGYTF. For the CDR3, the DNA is TGTGCCTGGAGTGTACGCCCGGACAGGGGGTACCATGGCTACACCTTC.

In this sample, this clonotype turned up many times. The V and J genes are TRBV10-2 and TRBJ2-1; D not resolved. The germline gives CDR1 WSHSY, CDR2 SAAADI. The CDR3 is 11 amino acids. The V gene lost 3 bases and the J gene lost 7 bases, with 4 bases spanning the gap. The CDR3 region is CASSEVNEQFF. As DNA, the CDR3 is TGCGCCAGCAGTGAAGTTAATGAGCAGTTCTTC.